This TCR beta chain emerged from a study of beta chain features in type 1 diabetes. Expressed TCRB transcripts were sequenced because the isolated RNA had all been reverse transcribed beforehand. Sequenced by immunoSEQ multiplex PCR; TCRdb stores in-frame clones only, minus some. The table records some 250,000 clones, 27% of them present only once. One heparinised blood draw, averaging about 0.11 L, came from each donor. This CDR3 contains 15 residues. V lost 1 base and J 2 bases, leaving 10 bases between the germline ends. In germline, CDR1 is SGHVS, CDR2 FNYEAQ. This receptor was taken from a man aged 25 to 40 in good health. Sequencing was done on a sample of central memory CD4+ T cells from blood. The J gene is TRBJ2-3, the V gene TRBV7-6; D is undetermined. The CDR3, as DNA: TGTGCCAGCAGCTTAGGAAGGCAGGCCACAGATACGCAGTATTTT. This codes for CASSLGRQATDTQYF.